The 8 T cell receptor beta chains reported below all come from one sample, sequenced in a study of blood T cell repertoires in COVID-19. Assay: immunoSEQ multiplex PCR; the TCRdb copy retains only in-frame clones and omits some. The sample has roughly 250,000 clones, 83% seen once; the top ten hold about 8%. What was sequenced was peripheral blood. The receptors were gathered from a woman in her forties or fifties with acute or convalescent COVID-19.

The gene calls are TRBV18 and TRBJ2-2; D may be TRBD2 (5 bases). Germline-derived CDR1 and CDR2 are KGHSH and LQKENI. V lost 7 bases to trimming and J lost 4 bases, with 13 bases between them. The CDR3 runs to 14 residues. The CDR3: CASFRGGGTGELFF. Written as DNA, the CDR3 is TGTGCCAGCTTTCGTGGAGGAGGCACCGGGGAGCTGTTTTTT.

This clone appeared a single time. The V and J genes are TRBV9 and TRBJ2-7, with a possible D match to TRBD2 (6 bases). Germline V gives CDR1 SGDLS, CDR2 YYNGEE. The CDR3 is made up of 15 amino acids. Trimming cost V 0 bases and J 0 bases, with 10 bases left between them. CDR3 DNA: TGTGCCAGCAGCGTAGGGAATAGCGGCTCCTACGAGCAGTACTTC. As protein: CASSVGNSGSYEQYF.

This clone was detected only once. This sequence joins TRBV2 and TRBJ2-1; 10 bases match TRBD2. Looked up from germline, CDR1 is SNHLY and CDR2 is FYNNEI. After removal of 5 bases from V and 3 bases from J, the junction contained 4 bases not matched to a gene. The CDR3 spans 15 residues. The CDR3 is CASSPTSGRYNEQFF. The CDR3 region has the DNA TGTGCCAGCAGTCCGACTAGCGGGCGCTACAATGAGCAGTTCTTC. Looking up the rest from reference TRBV2 and TRBJ2-1 gives the full variable domain: EPEVTQTPSHQVTQMGQEVILRCVPISNHLYFYWYRQILGQKVEFLVSFYNNEISEKSEIFDDQFSVERPDGSNFTLKIRSTKLEDSAMYFCASSPTSGRYNEQFFGPGTRLTVL.

With respect to this clone: The same CDR3 is also encoded by other DNA sequences in this sample. This chain connects TRBV7-9 to TRBJ1-5; 7 bases align to TRBD1. Germline-derived CDR1 and CDR2 are SEHNR and FQNEAQ (reference sequence). The CDR3 is made up of 13 amino acids. The trim removed 2 bases at V and 5 bases at J, leaving 0 bases unmatched. CDR3 sequence (DNA): TGTGCCAGCAGCTTAACAGGGGATCAGCCCCAGCATTTT. This encodes CASSLTGDQPQHF.

The chain couples TRBV28 to TRBJ1-6, with 7 bases that match TRBD1. This CDR3 is 14 amino acids long. J was trimmed by 7 bases and V by 2 bases; bases with no gene match: 2. Germline CDR1 MDHEN, CDR2 SYDVKM. CDR3 region: CASSLRGPNSPLHF. The CDR3 nucleotides read TGTGCCAGCAGTTTAAGGGGGCCGAATTCACCCCTCCACTTT.

The gene calls are TRBV28 and TRBJ2-7, with TRBD2 matching over 10 bases. V dropped 6 bases and J dropped 6; count of bases not matched to a gene: 17. The CDR3 is 17 amino acids. Germline V gives CDR1 MDHEN, CDR2 SYDVKM. In nucleotides, the CDR3 is TGTGCCAGCAGCCCTCCTCTCCGTCCTAGCGGGGGATCCGAGCAGTACTTC. Translating gives CASSPPLRPSGGSEQYF.

This chain connects TRBV19 to TRBJ2-1, with 9 bases aligning to TRBD2. The ends lost 1 base at V and 9 bases at J; junction bases unmatched: 10. The V gene's germline CDR1 is LNHDA and CDR2 SQIVND (reference sequence). The CDR3 is 16 residues long. CDR3 bases: TGTGCCAGTAGTATAGCCCCCATGGGCGGGAGGGGTGAGCAGTTCTTC. Its translation is CASSIAPMGGRGEQFF.

The chain is built from TRBV28 and TRBJ2-5, with 8 bases that match TRBD2. Germline CDR1 is MDHEN and CDR2 is SYDVKM. Unmatched junction bases numbered 7, after V lost 2 bases and J lost 5 bases. The CDR3 has 15 residues. CDR3 protein: CASSLRGGGSETQYF. The CDR3, as DNA: TGTGCCAGCAGTTTACGGGGGGGAGGTTCGGAGACCCAGTACTTC.